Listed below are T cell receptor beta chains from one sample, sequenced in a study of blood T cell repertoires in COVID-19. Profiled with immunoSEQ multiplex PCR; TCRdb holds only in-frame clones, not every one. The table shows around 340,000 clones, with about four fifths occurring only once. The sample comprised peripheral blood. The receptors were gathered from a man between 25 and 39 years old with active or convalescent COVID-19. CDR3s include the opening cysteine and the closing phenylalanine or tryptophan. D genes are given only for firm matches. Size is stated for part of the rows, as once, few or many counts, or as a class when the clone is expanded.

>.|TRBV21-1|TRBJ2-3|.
CARSWTEEADTQYF
TGTGCCAGGTCCTGGACAGAAGAAGCAGATACGCAGTATTTT
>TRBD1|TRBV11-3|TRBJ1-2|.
CASSSGTGGDGYTF
TGTGCCAGCAGCTCAGGGACAGGGGGCGATGGCTACACCTTC
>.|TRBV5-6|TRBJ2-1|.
CASSSRTLYNEQFF
TGTGCCAGCAGCTCCCGGACTCTCTACAATGAGCAGTTCTTC
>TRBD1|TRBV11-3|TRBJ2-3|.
CASGVWTGYVTDTQYF
TGTGCCAGCGGGGTATGGACAGGGTATGTGACAGATACGCAGTATTTT
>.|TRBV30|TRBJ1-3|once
CAWSSRTASGNTIYF
TGTGCCTGGAGCTCCCGGACAGCGTCTGGAAACACCATATATTTT
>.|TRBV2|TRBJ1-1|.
CASTYPGGGAGTEAFF
TGTGCCAGCACCTACCCAGGCGGGGGCGCGGGCACTGAAGCTTTCTTT
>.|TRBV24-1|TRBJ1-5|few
CATSRAKPARNQPQHF
TGTGCCACCAGTAGAGCAAAACCCGCCCGTAATCAGCCCCAGCATTTT
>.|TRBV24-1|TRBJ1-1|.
CATRGESDTEAFF
TGTGCCACCCGGGGTGAGTCGGACACTGAAGCTTTCTTT
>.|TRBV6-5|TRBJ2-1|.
CASSRIIALDEQFF
TGTGCCAGCAGTAGAATCATAGCTCTGGATGAGCAGTTCTTC
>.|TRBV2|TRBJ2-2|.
CASTLQGGGELFF
TGTGCCAGCACCCTCCAGGGAGGCGGGGAGCTGTTTTTT
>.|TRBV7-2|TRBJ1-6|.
CASSSNSVNNSPLHF
TGTGCCAGCAGCTCCAATAGCGTCAATAATTCACCCCTCCACTTT
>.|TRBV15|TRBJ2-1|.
CATSRDVGASHNEQFF
TGTGCCACCAGCAGAGACGTTGGAGCGTCTCACAATGAGCAGTTCTTC
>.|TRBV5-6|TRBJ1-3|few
CASSLVSSRGGNTIYF
TGTGCCAGCAGCTTGGTTTCGAGCAGGGGTGGAAACACCATATATTTT
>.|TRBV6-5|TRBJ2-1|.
CASSYSSPSSYNEQFF
TGTGCCAGCAGTTACTCGAGTCCGAGTAGCTACAATGAGCAGTTCTTC
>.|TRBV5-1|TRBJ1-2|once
CASSLDRGYGYTF
TGCGCCAGCAGCTTGGATAGAGGGTATGGCTACACCTTC
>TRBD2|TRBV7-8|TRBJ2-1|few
CASRAGTSYNEQFF
TGTGCCAGCAGAGCGGGGACCTCCTACAATGAGCAGTTCTTC
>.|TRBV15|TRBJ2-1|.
CATSRGGGFSYNEQFF
TGTGCCACCAGCAGAGGCGGAGGATTCTCCTACAATGAGCAGTTCTTC
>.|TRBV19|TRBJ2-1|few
CASSQGIGTRTNEQFF
TGTGCCAGTAGTCAGGGTATTGGGACTCGGACGAATGAGCAGTTCTTC
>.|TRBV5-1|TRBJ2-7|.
CASSSRFYEQYF
TGCGCCAGCAGCTCCAGGTTTTACGAGCAGTACTTC
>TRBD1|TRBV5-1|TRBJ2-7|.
CASSLETGGNEQYF
TGCGCCAGCAGCTTAGAGACAGGGGGTAACGAGCAGTACTTC
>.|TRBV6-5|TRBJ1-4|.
CASSKDWEEKKLFF
TGTGCCAGCTCTAAGGACTGGGAAGAGAAAAAACTGTTTTTT
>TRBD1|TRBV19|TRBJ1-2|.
CASNQGESYGYTF
TGTGCCAGCAACCAGGGGGAAAGCTATGGCTACACCTTC
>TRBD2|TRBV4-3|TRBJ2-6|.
CASSQILAGGANVLTF
TGCGCCAGCAGCCAAATCCTAGCGGGGGGGGCCAACGTCCTGACTTTC
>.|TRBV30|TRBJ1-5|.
CAWSDKEYQPQHF
TGTGCCTGGAGTGATAAAGAGTACCAGCCCCAGCATTTT
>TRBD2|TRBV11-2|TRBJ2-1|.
CASSQEGTSGTREQFF
TGTGCCAGCAGCCAAGAAGGGACTAGCGGGACTCGAGAGCAGTTCTTC
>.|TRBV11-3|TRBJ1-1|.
CASSPYLSGANTEAFF
TGTGCCAGCAGTCCTTACCTGTCAGGGGCGAACACTGAAGCTTTCTTT
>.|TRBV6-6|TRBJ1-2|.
CASRPDRNYGYTF
TGTGCCAGCAGACCCGACAGGAACTATGGCTACACCTTC
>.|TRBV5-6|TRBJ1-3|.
CASSFRDGNTIYF
TGTGCCAGCAGCTTCAGGGATGGAAACACCATATATTTT
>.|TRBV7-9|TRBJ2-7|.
CASSLTLGPAQLSYEQYF
TGTGCCAGCAGCCTGACCCTGGGCCCCGCGCAACTCTCCTACGAGCAGTACTTC
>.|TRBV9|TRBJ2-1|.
CASSVLGGGNNEQFF
TGTGCCAGCAGCGTACTAGGAGGGGGCAACAATGAGCAGTTCTTC
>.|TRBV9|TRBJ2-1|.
CASSPVEARGNEQFF
TGTGCCAGCAGCCCGGTAGAGGCCAGGGGAAATGAGCAGTTCTTC
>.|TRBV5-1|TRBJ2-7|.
CASSPVWGPYEQYF
TGCGCCAGCAGCCCGGTTTGGGGGCCCTACGAGCAGTACTTC
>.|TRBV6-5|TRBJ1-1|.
CASSSGRATEAFF
TGTGCCAGCAGTTCCGGGAGAGCTACTGAAGCTTTCTTT
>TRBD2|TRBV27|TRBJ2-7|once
CASSPGGSGRYEQYF
TGTGCCAGCAGTCCCGGAGGTAGCGGGAGATACGAGCAGTACTTC
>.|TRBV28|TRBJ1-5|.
CASSFPDAVFGNQPQHF
TGTGCCAGCAGTTTCCCCGATGCGGTTTTCGGCAATCAGCCCCAGCATTTT
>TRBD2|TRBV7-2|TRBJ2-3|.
CASSPILAGGQQYF
TGTGCCAGCAGCCCGATACTAGCGGGGGGACAGCAGTATTTT
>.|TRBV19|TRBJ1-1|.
CASSIRGGGGMDTEAFF
TGTGCCAGTAGTATCCGTGGGGGAGGGGGTATGGACACTGAAGCTTTCTTT
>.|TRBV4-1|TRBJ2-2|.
CASSQEQGTGELFF
TGCGCCAGCAGCCAAGAACAGGGTACCGGGGAGCTGTTTTTT
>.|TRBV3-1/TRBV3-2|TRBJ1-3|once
CASSNGQTSGNTIYF
TGTGCCAGCAGCAACGGACAGACCTCTGGAAACACCATATATTTT
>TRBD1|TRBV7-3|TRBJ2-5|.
CASSKGTGQETQYF
TGTGCCAGCAGTAAAGGGACAGGGCAAGAGACCCAGTACTTC
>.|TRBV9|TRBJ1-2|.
CASSSGKDNYGYTF
TGTGCCAGCAGCTCCGGGAAAGATAACTATGGCTACACCTTC
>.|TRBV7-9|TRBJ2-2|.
CASSFRADTGELFF
TGTGCCAGCAGCTTCAGGGCGGACACCGGGGAGCTGTTTTTT
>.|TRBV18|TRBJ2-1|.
CASSLDRDNEQFF
TGTGCCAGCTCACTGGACAGAGACAATGAGCAGTTCTTC
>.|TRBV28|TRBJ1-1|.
CASRDTQSTEAFF
TGTGCCAGCAGGGACACCCAAAGCACTGAAGCTTTCTTT
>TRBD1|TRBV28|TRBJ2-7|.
CASSLDRGRYEQYF
TGTGCCAGCAGTCTCGACAGGGGGCGGTACGAGCAGTACTTC
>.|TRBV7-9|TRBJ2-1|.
CASSQGSSYNEQFF
TGTGCCAGCAGCCAGGGAAGCTCCTACAATGAGCAGTTCTTC
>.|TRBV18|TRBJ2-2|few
CASSPTGTSTNTGELFF
TGTGCCAGCTCACCTACGGGGACATCCACGAACACCGGGGAGCTGTTTTTT
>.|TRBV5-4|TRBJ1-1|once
CASSPRRGNTEAFF
TGTGCCAGCAGCCCCCGACGGGGGAACACTGAAGCTTTCTTT
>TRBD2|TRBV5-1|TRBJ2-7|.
CASSLGGLGYEQYF
TGCGCCAGCAGCTTGGGGGGACTAGGGTACGAGCAGTACTTC